This T cell receptor (beta chain) emerged from a study of cytomegalovirus exposure and HLA in healthy donors. Study details: Earlier, 200 million or so T cells were analyzed, and fewer than 120 million unique TCR beta sequences were found among them.

CDR3 size: 20 residues. The V gene end was trimmed by 2 bases and the J gene end by 6 bases; junction bases not matched to a gene: 16. The V gene's germline CDR1 is SGHTA and CDR2 FQGTGA. PCR amplification relied on 60 Vbeta primers (plus 13 Jbeta primers). The method was immunoSEQ multiplex PCR; TCRdb's version includes in-frame clones alone and lacks a portion of them. The sample gives 250,000 to 300,000 clones, 70% to 90% of which show up once; more than 1.5% is in the top ten. This cohort consisted of healthy bone marrow donors. The rearrangement links TRBV7-3 to TRBJ2-1; 13 bases match TRBD2. Sequenced material: PBMCs. The origin of this receptor is a woman aged 40 to 50 in good health and CMV-seropositive. CDR3 nucleotide sequence: TGTGCCAGCAGCTTAGATACATTAGGAGGACTAGCGGGAGCAGTCAATGAGCAGTTCTTC. It is translated as CASSLDTLGGLAGAVNEQFF.